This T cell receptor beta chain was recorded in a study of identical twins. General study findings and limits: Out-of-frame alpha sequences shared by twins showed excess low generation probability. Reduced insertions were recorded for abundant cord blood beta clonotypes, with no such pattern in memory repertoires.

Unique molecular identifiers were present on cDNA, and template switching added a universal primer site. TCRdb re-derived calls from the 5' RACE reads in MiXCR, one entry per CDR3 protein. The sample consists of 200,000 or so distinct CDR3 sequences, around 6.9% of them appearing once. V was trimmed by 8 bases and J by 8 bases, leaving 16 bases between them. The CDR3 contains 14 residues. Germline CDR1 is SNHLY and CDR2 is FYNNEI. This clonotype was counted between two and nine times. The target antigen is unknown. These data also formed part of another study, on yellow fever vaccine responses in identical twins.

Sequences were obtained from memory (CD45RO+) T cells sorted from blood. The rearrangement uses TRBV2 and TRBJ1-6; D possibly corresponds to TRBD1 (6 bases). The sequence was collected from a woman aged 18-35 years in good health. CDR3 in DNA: TGTGCCAGCGAAAAAACAGGGAGGGATTCACCCCTCCACTTT. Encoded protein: CASEKTGRDSPLHF.